This T cell receptor (beta chain) was found in a study of cytomegalovirus exposure and HLA in healthy donors (dated 2017 in TCRdb). At the level of the whole study: According to an earlier analysis of 587 of the donors, about 179 million T cells yielded roughly 110 million unique TCR beta sequences and approximately 300 Gb of sequence data. Approximately 310 gigabases of sequencing data and tens of millions of unique TCR sequences made up an early release that covered under 750 HLA-typed donors. The genetic ancestry cluster associated with self-reported Caucasian donors included 70% to 85% of the roughly 390 genotyped donors. The study was designed to test whether signatures of past pathogen exposure could be identified by cataloging public T cell receptors. The T cell repertoires of some 700 subjects were profiled by immunosequencing and related to cytomegalovirus serostatus. A separate validation cohort of some 130 different subjects was used in addition to the 666-subject first cohort. To predict cytomegalovirus infection status, the study brought together high-throughput TCR immunosequencing, statistical association of individual TCRs with disease status, and machine learning. In a later analysis, previously published TCR beta repertoires from 666 donors were re-analyzed and high-resolution HLA genotyping was added so that TCR occurrence patterns could be studied. The later analysis used no new phenotypic data to find candidate immune exposures, relying instead on TCR beta sequences and their occurrence across donors. In an earlier analysis of 550 to 700 of the donors, high-throughput TCR beta sequencing was used to judge whether each TCR beta V gene segment behaved as functional or pseudogenic. Donor age, sex, ethnicity and CMV serostatus were compiled together with the repertoire data. In a later genetic analysis, genome-wide SNP genotypes for 398 of the 666 donors were used, and that subset was treated as a discovery cohort. Every discovery cohort repertoire had been produced on one sequencing platform. HLA typing covered class I and class II loci at four-digit resolution. Typing coverage differed by locus: A, B, C, DRB1 and DQB1 were typed in roughly 620-630 donors, DQA1 in roughly 510, DPA1 in some 600, and DPB1 in around 440. A handful of DR-DQ haplotypes were handled as single units for association and clustering because linkage in the cohort was strong. Among about 390 genotyped donors of the cohort, an average of around 240,000 unique TCR beta nucleotide sequences were sequenced per donor, roughly a sixth of them non-productive. Overall study results and their limits: According to a later analysis, parvovirus B19, influenza, CMV and Epstein-Barr virus appeared linked to several top co-occurrence clusters. The earlier analysis of some 540 of the donors excluded 15 to 20 rarely observed V segments, including chromosome 9 orphons, because counts were too low. The authors suggested that the approach could potentially be generalized to other disease states and immunological phenotypes. A later analysis found that TCR association rates varied across HLA loci, with DRB1 alleles showing the most associated TCRs and HLA-C alleles the fewest. Immune exposure information for the cohort was limited to CMV serostatus. While some public TCRs were present in many individuals, most TCR sequences turned up only very rarely across donors. A later analysis found that HLA-associated TCR beta chains were more clonally expanded and had lower generation probabilities than equally common non-associated chains. According to a later genetic analysis, donors in an Asian-associated ancestry cluster had fewer N-insertions in productive TCRs than the approximately 630-donor mean. In a later analysis, more than 15,000 TCR beta sequences were associated with specific HLA alleles at a false discovery rate of 0.05. A later genetic analysis associated a missense DCLRE1C variant with V-gene and J-gene trimming of TCR beta chains, and an independent cohort replicated the association. A further reported finding was that TCR beta sequences accurately predicted the HLA-A and HLA-B alleles for most subjects in the first cohort. The study listed 150 to 200 TCR beta chains as associated with cytomegalovirus. This cohort had only TCR beta chains sequenced, and the lack of alpha or paired-chain data limited which features could be detected. When HLA alleles, especially DR and DQ, strongly co-occurred, TCR associations were difficult to assign to individual alleles. The sequencing pipeline was judged likely to have produced a cluster of highly shared sequence variants as a technical artifact. Sequencing depth was assumed to be roughly uniform across donors in the presence/absence analyses, though that assumption may not hold. In vitro tests confirmed that a few of the cytomegalovirus-associated TCR beta chains recognize cytomegalovirus antigens. Broadly in line with IMGT annotations, most TCR beta V segments showed up in productive rearrangements about 87% or about 30% of the time in an earlier analysis of roughly 590 of the donors. The classifier was reported to diagnose cytomegalovirus status with high specificity and sensitivity in both the original cohort and the validation cohort. HLA typing was unavailable for some donors at each locus, so association tests used only the typed subset. A later analysis found that most CMV-associated TCR beta chains appeared HLA-restricted, with HLA associations seemingly driven largely by CMV exposure. Linkage disequilibrium might explain the correlated functional status among segregating V segments, but an unknown experimental factor could not be excluded. Because the 87-base-pair reads could not distinguish some IMGT-functional V segments, including TRBV6-2 and TRBV6-3, those segments were excluded.

Library prep was done by the immunoSEQ multiplex PCR assay. For the multiplex PCR, a mixture combining 60 forward primers for TCR Vbeta segments and 13 reverse primers for TCR Jbeta segments was used. A multiplex PCR assay on genomic DNA amplified the CDR3 region of rearranged TCR beta genes. The Illumina HiSeq System was used to sequence the amplified TCR beta libraries as 87-base-pair reads. The study's processing was this. Across the 500 to 750 repertoires, a later analysis counted 75 million to 90 million unique TCR beta chains, around 11 million of which were shared by at least two donors. To remove PCR and sequencing errors, raw reads were error-corrected and collapsed into unique sequences using a nearest-neighbor algorithm that merged closely related sequences. CDR3 sequences were aligned to IMGT reference sequences to assign V, D and J gene segments. For a sequence to be retained, a match of at least six nucleotides was required to both a V gene segment and a J gene segment. Rearrangements were called productive when the CDR3 lacked stop codons and stayed in frame with V and J; all others were non-productive. Following IMGT convention, CDR3 was defined as the stretch from the second conserved V-encoded cysteine up to the conserved J-encoded phenylalanine. The earlier analysis of 500 to 600 of the donors excluded sequences that lacked an unambiguous match to a single V gene segment. In an earlier analysis of around 600 of the donors, V segments were called functional above 56.7% productive rearrangements and were called segregating when the between-donor standard deviation exceeded 5%. To diagnose cytomegalovirus status from the catalog of TCR beta chain sequences, a statistical classification framework was built. In a later analysis, V and J genes were assigned by comparing TCR nucleotide sequences against IMGT/GENE-DB human TR gene sequences. Using the TCRdist pipeline, a later analysis assigned CDR3 sequences along with most-parsimonious VDJ recombination scenarios. In a later analysis, each TCR beta chain was defined by its CDR3 amino acid sequence together with its V-gene family, and reads lacking a unique V-gene family were excluded. As a way to deal with suspected cross-contamination and a sequencing artifact, a later analysis dropped nearly 600 nucleotide sequences that were highly shared and had low generation probability. A later analysis calculated a clonal expansion index for each public chain from normalized within-repertoire ranks of inferred template counts. In a later analysis, generation probabilities were computed using a VDJ recombination model fitted to out-of-frame rearrangements, and the results were checked against IGoR. In a later analysis, TCR-TCR, TCR-HLA and TCR-CMV co-occurrence was scored with hypergeometric tests, and a repertoire-size bias correction was applied to TCR pairs. In a later analysis, false discovery rates were estimated by permuting HLA or CMV assignments 20 times. In a later analysis, co-occurring TCRs were grouped using DBSCAN, and TCRdist sequence similarity was added for clustering within HLA-allele-positive subsets. For co-occurrence clustering, repertoires with fewer than 30,000 or more than 120,000 public chains were excluded, along with a handful of repertoires with anomalous nucleotide sharing. Entries here come from immuneACCESS through TCRdb and include only in-frame sequences with V and J called. Some clones fail to appear in such tables; in the studies checked, an unresolved V gene covers under half of the shortfall, and the cause of the remainder is unknown. That table supplies the V and J calls and clone size; D and trimming were determined from the DNA. This sample holds roughly 120,000 clones; 65% to 75% were observed only once. The top ten constitute 6.5% to 8% of the sample.

A word on this clone: It has no known antigen specificity. No base quality information exists; no much larger clone differs at one position.

The cohort consisted of 600 to 700 healthy bone marrow donors. Cohort members were all nominally healthy when sampled, although unrecorded immune exposures were likely present. The donor tested CMV seropositive, placing the donor among the roughly 300 seropositive members of the cohort. Each donor provided a peripheral blood sample, and peripheral blood mononuclear cells were used for TCR beta sequencing. The Qiagen DNeasy Blood Extraction Kit was used to extract genomic DNA from the blood cell samples. The cysteine opens and the phenylalanine closes a CDR3 of 16 amino acids. Here the CDR3 DNA is all that survives: 48 bases in frame from base 1.

Specimen: PBMCs. The chain is made from TRBV7-5 and TRBJ2-2; the DNA was not used to check the table's D call, TRBD1. TRBV7-5 is a listed pseudogene. The clonotype originates from a man aged 40-50 years in good health and CMV-seropositive. At the DNA level, the sequence is TGTGCCAGAATACGAGAGACAGGCTGGGGCACCGGGGAGCTGTTTTTT. This is translated as CARIRETGWGTGELFF.